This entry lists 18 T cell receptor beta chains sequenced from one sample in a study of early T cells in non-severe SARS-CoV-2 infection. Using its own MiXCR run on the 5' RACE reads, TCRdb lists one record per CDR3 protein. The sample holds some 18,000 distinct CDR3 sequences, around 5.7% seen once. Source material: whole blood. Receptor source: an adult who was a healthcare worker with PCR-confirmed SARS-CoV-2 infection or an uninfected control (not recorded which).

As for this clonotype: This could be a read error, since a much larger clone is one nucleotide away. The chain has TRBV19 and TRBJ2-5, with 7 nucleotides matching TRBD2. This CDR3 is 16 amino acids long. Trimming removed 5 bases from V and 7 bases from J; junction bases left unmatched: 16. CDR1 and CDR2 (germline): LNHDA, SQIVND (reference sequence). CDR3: CASSYAGARESVTQYF. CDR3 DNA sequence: TGTGCCAGTAGTTACGCGGGAGCTCGAGAGTCAGTGACCCAGTACTTC. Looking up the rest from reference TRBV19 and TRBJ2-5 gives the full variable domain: DGGITQSPKYLFRKEGQNVTLSCEQNLNHDAMYWYRQDPGQGLRLIYYSQIVNDFQKGDIAEGYSVSREKKESFPLTVTSAQKNPTAFYLCASSYAGARESVTQYFGPGTRLLVL.

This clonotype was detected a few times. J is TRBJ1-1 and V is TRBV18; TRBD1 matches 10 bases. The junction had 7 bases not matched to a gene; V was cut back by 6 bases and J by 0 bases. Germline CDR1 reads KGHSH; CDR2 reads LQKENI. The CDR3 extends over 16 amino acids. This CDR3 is CASSPSGTGVNTEAFF. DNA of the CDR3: TGTGCCAGCTCTCCGTCCGGGACAGGGGTGAACACTGAAGCTTTCTTT.

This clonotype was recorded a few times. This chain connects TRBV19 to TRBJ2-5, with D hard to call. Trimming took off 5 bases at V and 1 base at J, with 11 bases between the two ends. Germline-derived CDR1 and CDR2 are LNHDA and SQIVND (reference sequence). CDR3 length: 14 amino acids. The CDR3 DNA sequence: TGTGCCAGTAGTTCTCGACGAGTCCAAGAGACCCAGTACTTC. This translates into CASSSRRVQETQYF.

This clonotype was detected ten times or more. For the CDR3, the DNA is TGTGCCTGGAGTGCGACGGGAAGCGGGAATCAGTACTTC. Translating gives CAWSATGSGNQYF. The J gene is TRBJ2-4, the V gene TRBV30; 7 nucleotides match TRBD2. The trim removed 1 base at V and 12 bases at J, leaving 9 bases unmatched. This CDR3 has 13 amino acids. Germline assignment: CDR1 GTSNPN and CDR2 SVGIG (reference sequence).

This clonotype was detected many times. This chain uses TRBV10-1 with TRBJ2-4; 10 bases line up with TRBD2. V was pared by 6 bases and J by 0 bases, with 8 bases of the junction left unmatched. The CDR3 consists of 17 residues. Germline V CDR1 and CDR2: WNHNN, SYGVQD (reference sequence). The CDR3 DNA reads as TGCGCCAGCAGGTCACTAGCGGGGAAACTAGCCAAAAACATTCAGTACTTC. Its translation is CASRSLAGKLAKNIQYF.

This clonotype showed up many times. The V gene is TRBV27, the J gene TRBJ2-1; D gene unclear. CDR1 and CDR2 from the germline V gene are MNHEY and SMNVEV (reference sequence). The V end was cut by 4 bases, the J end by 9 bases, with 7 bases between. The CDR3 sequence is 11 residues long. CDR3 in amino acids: CASSSGGEQFF. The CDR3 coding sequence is TGTGCCAGCAGTTCCGGCGGTGAGCAGTTCTTC.

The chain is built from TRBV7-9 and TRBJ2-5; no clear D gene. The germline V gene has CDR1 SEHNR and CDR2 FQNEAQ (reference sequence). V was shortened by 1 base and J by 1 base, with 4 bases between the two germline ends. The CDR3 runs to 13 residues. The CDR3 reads CASSLGGQETQYF. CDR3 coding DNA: TGTGCCAGCAGCTTAGGAGGCCAAGAGACCCAGTACTTC.

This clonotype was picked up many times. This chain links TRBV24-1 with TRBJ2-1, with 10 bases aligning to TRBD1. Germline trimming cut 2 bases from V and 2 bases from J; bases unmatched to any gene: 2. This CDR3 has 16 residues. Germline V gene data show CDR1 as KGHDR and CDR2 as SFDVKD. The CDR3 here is CATSDSGQGPYNEQFF. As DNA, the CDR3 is TGTGCCACCAGTGATTCGGGACAGGGGCCCTACAATGAGCAGTTCTTC.

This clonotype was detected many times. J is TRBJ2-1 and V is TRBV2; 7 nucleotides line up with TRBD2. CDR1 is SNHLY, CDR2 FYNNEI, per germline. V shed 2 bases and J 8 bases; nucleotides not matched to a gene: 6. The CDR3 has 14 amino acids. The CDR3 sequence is CASSELAGVDEQFF. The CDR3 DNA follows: TGTGCCAGCAGTGAATTAGCGGGTGTGGATGAGCAGTTCTTC.

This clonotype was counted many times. This CDR3 is CASSLIAGGGQETQYF. CDR3 DNA sequence: TGCGCCAGCAGCTTGATAGCGGGAGGGGGTCAAGAGACCCAGTACTTC. The V call is TRBV5-1, the J call TRBJ2-5; 11 nucleotides align to TRBD2. Per germline, CDR1 SGHRS and CDR2 YFSETQ. With 1 base clipped from V and 2 bases from J, the junction kept 4 bases outside the gene matches. CDR3 length: 16 amino acids.

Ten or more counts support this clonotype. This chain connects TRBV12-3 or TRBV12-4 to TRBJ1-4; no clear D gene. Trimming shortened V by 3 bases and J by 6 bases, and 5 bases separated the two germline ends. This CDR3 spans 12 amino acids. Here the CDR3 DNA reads TGTGCCAGCAGTTTCTTGCATGAAAAACTGTTTTTT. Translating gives CASSFLHEKLFF.

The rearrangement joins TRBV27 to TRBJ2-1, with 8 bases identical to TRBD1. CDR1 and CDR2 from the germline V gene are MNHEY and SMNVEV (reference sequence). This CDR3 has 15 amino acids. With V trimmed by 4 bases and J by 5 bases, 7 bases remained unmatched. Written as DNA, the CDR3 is TGTGCCAGCAGTTCCACCGGGACAGGTGACAATGAGCAGTTCTTC. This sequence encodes CASSSTGTGDNEQFF.

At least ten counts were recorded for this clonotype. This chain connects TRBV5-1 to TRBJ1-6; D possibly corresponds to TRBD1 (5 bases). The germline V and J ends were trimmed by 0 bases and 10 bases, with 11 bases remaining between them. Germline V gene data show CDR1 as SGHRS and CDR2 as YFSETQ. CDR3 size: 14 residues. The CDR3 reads CASSLGQLESPLHF. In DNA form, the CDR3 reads TGCGCCAGCAGCTTGGGACAGTTGGAATCACCCCTCCACTTT.

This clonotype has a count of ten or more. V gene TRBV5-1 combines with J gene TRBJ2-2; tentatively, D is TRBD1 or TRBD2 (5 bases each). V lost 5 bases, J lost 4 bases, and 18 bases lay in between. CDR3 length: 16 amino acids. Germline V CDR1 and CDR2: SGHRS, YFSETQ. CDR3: CASRWGSGSVTGELFF. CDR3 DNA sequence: TGCGCCAGCAGATGGGGGTCCGGATCCGTCACCGGGGAGCTGTTTTTT. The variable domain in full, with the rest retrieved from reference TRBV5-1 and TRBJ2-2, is KAGVTQTPRYLIKTRGQQVTLSCSPISGHRSVSWYQQTPGQGLQFLFEYFSETQRNKGNFPGRFSGRQFSNSRSEMNVSTLELGDSALYLCASRWGSGSVTGELFFGEGSRLTVL.

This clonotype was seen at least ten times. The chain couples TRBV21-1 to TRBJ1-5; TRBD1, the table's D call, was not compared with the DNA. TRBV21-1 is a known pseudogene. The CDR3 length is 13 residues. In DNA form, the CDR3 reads TGTGCCAGCAGCACCCGTACAGGGCAGCCCCAGCATTTT. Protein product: CASSTRTGQPQHF.

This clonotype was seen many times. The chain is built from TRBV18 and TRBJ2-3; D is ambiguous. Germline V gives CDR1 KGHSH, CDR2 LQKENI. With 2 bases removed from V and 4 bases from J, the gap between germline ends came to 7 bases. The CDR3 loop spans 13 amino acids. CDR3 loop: CASSPIEADTQYF. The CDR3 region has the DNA TGTGCCAGCTCACCAATTGAGGCAGATACGCAGTATTTT.

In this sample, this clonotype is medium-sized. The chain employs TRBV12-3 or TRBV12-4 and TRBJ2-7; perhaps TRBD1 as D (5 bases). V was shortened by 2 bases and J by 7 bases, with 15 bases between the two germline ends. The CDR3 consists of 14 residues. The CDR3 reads CASSLSGGPGEQYF. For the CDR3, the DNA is TGTGCCAGCAGTTTAAGTGGCGGTCCAGGGGAGCAGTACTTC.

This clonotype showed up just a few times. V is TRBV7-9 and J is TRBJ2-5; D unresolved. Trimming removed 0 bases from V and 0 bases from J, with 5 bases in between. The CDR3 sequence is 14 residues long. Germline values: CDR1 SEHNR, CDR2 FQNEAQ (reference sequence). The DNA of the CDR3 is TGTGCCAGCAGCTTAGCAGGGAACCAAGAGACCCAGTACTTC. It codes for CASSLAGNQETQYF.